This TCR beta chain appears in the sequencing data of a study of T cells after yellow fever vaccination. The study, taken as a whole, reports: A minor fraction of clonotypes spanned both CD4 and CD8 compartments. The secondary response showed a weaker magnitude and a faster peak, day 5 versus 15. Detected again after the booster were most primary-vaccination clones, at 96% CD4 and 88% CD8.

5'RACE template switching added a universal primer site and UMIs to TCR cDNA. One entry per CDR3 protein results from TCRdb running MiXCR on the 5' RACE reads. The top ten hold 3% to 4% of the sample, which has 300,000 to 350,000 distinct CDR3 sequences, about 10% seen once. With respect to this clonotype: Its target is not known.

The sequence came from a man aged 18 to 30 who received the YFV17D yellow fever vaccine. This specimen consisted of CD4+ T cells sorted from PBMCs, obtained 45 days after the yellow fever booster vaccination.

CDR3 amino acids: CASSPFGQASLVDYGYTF. The CDR3 DNA reads TGTGCCAGCTCACCGTTCGGACAGGCCTCCCTTGTTGACTATGGCTACACCTTC. The chain recombines TRBV18 with TRBJ1-2; TRBD1 matches at 7 bases. This CDR3 comprises 18 residues. From germline, CDR1 is KGHSH and CDR2 LQKENI. Trimming removed 3 bases from V and 3 bases from J; junction bases left unmatched: 16.